The clone carrying this TCR beta chain was picked up many times. TCR beta VDJ and CDR3 profiles were obtained from a genomic DNA template. TCRdb analysed the reads with MiXCR anew, one entry per CDR3 protein. Of 450,000 to 600,000 distinct CDR3 sequences listed, approximately 32% are singletons. This sample was taken from a study of CD8+CD57+ T cells in acquired aplastic anemia. CDR1 is SQVTM, CDR2 ANQGSEA, per germline. The CDR3 covers 15 residues. Trimming left V 7 bases short and J 2 bases short, with 20 bases between. Patients sequenced had flow cytometry evidence of CD8+CD57+ cell expansion. The rearrangement joins TRBV29-1 to TRBJ1-2, with a tentative D call TRBD1 (6 bases). The source is a human donor with aplastic anemia. Sequenced sample: sorted CD4+, CD8+, or CD8+CD57+ T cells (not recorded which) from PBMCs. The CDR3 nucleotides are TGCAGCGCTGACAACTCAGGACAGACAAACTATGGCTACACCTTC. Translation: CSADNSGQTNYGYTF.